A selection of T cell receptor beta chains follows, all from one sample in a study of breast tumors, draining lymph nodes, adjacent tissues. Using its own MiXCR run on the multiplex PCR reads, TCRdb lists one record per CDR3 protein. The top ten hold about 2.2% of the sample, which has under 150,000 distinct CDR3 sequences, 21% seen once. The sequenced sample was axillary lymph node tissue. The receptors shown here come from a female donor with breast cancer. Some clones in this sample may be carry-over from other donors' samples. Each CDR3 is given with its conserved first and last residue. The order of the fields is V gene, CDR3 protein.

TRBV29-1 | CSVVGRLNGDTQYF
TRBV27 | CASSPWGFAYEQYF
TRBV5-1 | CASSLESYNEQFF
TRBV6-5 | CASSPYGQGNQPQHF
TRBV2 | CASGLGFNNEQFF
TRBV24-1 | CATSDFKRERNTGELFF
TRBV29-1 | CGVGGSSGGDEQFF
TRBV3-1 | CASSKGLLLGNTIYF
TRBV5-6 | CASSPGQGASNTEAFF
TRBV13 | CASSLGPSDVAPLHF
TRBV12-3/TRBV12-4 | CASSYGGAYNEQFF
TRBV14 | CASSQVADLSGANVLTF
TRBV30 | CAWISRPPHTNYGYTF
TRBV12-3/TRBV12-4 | CASSLVEGPGELFF
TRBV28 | CASSPGRRLANYGYTF
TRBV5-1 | CASSPGGGGSYEQYF
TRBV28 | CASSSPRQSGDSPLHF
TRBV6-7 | CASSYSTPHIPTDVVSSYEQYF
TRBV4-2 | CASSQDLANSPLHF
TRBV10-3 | CAISETGGTGGYTF
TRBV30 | CAWSVGYEQFF
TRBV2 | CASSASGEETQYF
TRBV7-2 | CASSLALAGQETQYF
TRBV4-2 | CASSPQDSRSYGYTF
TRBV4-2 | CASSQGVATNEKLFF
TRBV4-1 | CASSQLAGGSYEQYF
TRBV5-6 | CASSGWDSRNTEAFF
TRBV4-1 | CASRHRYSGGLAGEVGSEQFF
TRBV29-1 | CSVEAGHTPRLQYF
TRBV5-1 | CASSNDSSYSPLHF
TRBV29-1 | CSVEGTSGRPTYEQYF
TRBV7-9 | CASSGRTGGYGYTF
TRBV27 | CASSLNVGYNEQFF
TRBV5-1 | CASSLRLAGGHLDTQYF
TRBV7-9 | CASSSEFSYEQYF
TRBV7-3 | CASSRDRGSPLHF
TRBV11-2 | CASSVRDGELFF
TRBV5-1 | CASSTADRGLTGAFF